Here is one TCR beta chain with its context. What it binds is unknown. This entry is derived from a study of cytotoxic CD8 clonotypes in ibrutinib-treated CLL. Study conclusions and caveats: Clonality increased with ibrutinib response but returned toward baseline at progression. Contraction or stability on treatment characterized the public clonotypes, which were uncommon.

Trimming removed 4 bases at V and 1 base at J, with 10 bases between. The germline V gene has CDR1 SGDLS and CDR2 YYNGEE. CDR3 length: 14 amino acids. Sequenced by immunoSEQ multiplex PCR; TCRdb stores in-frame clones only, minus some. Here the sample spans hundreds of thousands of clones, 70% being singletons. The chain employs TRBV9 and TRBJ2-3; D gene unclear. The sequencing here drew on PBMCs, taken after 24 months of ibrutinib treatment. This clonotype originated in a human donor with chronic lymphocytic leukemia. The CDR3 loop reads CASSSLGGTDTQYF. The CDR3 nucleotides read TGTGCCAGCAGCTCCTTAGGAGGCACAGATACGCAGTATTTT.